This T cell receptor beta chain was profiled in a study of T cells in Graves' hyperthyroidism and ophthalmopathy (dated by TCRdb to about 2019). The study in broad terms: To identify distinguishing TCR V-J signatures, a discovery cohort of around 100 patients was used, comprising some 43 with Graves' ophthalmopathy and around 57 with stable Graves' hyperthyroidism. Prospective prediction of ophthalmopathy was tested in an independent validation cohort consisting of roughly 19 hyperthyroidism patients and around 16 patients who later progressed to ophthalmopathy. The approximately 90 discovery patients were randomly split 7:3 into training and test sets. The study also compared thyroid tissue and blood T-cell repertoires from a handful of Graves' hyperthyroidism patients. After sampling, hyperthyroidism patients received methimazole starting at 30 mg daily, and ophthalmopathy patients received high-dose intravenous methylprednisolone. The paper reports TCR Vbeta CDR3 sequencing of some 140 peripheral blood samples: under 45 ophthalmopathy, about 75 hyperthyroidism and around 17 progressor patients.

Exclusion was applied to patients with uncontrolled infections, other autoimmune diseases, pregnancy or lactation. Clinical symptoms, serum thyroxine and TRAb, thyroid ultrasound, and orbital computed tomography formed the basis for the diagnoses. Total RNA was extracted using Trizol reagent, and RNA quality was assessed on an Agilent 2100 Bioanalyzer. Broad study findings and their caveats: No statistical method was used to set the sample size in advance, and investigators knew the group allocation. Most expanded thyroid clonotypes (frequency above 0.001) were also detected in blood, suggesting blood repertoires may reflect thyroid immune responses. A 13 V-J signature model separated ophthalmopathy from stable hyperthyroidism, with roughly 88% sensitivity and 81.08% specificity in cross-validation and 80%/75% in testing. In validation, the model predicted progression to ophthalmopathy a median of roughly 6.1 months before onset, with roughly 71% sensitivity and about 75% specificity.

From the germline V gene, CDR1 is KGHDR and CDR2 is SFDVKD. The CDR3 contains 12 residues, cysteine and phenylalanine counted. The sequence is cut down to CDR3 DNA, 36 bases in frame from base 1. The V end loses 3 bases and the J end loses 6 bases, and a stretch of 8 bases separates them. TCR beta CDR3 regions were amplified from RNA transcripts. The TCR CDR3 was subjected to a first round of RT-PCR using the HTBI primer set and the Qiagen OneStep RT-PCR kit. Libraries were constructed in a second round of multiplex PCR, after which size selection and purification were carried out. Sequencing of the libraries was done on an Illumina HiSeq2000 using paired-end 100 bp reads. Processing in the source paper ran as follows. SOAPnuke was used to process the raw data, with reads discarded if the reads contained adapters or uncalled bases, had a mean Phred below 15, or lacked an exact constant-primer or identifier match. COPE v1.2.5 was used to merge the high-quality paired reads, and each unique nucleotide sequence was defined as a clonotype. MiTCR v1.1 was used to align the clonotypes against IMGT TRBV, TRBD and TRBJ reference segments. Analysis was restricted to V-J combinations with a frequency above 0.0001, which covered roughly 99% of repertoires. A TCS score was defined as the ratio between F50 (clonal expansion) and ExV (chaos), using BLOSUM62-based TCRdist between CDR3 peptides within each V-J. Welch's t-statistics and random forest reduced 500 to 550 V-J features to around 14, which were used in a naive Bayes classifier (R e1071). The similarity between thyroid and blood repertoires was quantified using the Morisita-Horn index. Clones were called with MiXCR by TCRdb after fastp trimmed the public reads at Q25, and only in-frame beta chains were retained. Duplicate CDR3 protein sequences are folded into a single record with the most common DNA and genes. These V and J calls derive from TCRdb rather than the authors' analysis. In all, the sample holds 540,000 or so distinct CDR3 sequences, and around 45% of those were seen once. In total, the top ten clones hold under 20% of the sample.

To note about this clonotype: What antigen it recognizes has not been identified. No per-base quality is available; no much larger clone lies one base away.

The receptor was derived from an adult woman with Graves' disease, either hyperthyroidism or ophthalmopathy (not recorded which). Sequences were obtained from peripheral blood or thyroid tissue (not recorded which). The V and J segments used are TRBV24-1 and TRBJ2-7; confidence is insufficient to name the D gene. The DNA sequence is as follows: TGTGCCACCAGTGATGGGGTTCGCGAGCAGTACTTC. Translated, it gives CATSDGVREQYF.